Shown below are 16 T cell receptor beta chains from a single sample sequenced in a study of spatial heterogeneity in lung cancer. Whole-study findings and limits: Counts that tracked tumor mutation counts were those of expanded intratumoral alpha and beta TCRs.

Specified time point: sample taken at primary tumor resection. The antigens these receptors bind are not known. TCRdb independently ran MiXCR on the 5' RACE reads; one entry per CDR3 protein. The sample holds approximately 1,200 distinct CDR3 sequences, approximately 14% seen once. The sequenced sample was lung tumor tissue, obtained at surgery. The receptor set was obtained from a male donor with early-stage non-small cell lung cancer.

By its share, this clonotype is medium-sized. This beta chain slipped into a library made for alpha chains as a stray read, so its size is not meaningful. The chain couples TRBV29-1 to TRBJ2-2; D unclear. The germline V and J ends were trimmed by 4 bases and 5 bases, with 8 bases remaining between them. CDR1 SQVTM and CDR2 ANQGSEA come from the germline V gene. This CDR3 is built from 12 residues. The CDR3 region has the DNA TGCAGCGTTGTCCCGACGACCGGGGAGCTGTTTTTT. This gives the protein CSVVPTTGELFF.

By sample share, this clonotype is medium-sized. This beta chain turned up in a library designed for alpha chains; as an off-target read, its abundance says little. The chain links TRBV5-4 to TRBJ2-4, with TRBD1 as a possible D gene (6 bases). Germline V lookup: CDR1 SGHNT, CDR2 YYREEE (reference sequence). CDR3 size: 17 residues. V was pared by 0 bases and J by 2 bases, with 15 bases between. The CDR3 sequence: CASSLGSGAGTKNIQYF. The DNA for the CDR3 is TGTGCCAGCAGCTTGGGCTCAGGGGCCGGAACCAAAAACATTCAGTACTTC.

This clonotype was recorded at least ten times. A library made for alpha chains picked up this beta chain off target, so its size means little. This chain connects TRBV10-3 to TRBJ1-1; TRBD1 matches 9 bases. With 4 bases clipped from V and 7 bases from J, the junction kept 13 bases outside the gene matches. Per germline, CDR1 ENHRY and CDR2 SYGVKD. The CDR3 covers 16 residues. The CDR3 loop is CAISGLPGQGRGEAFF. Here the CDR3 DNA reads TGTGCCATCAGTGGGCTTCCGGGACAGGGAAGGGGTGAAGCTTTCTTT.

In its sample, this clonotype is medium-sized. Since the library was made to target alpha chains, this beta chain is a stray read and its abundance is not meaningful. The chain recombines TRBV24-1 with TRBJ2-3, with a possible D match to TRBD1 (6 bases). Germline CDR1 reads KGHDR; CDR2 reads SFDVKD. CDR3 size: 14 residues. Trimming took 1 base from V and 5 from J, leaving 9 bases between them. The CDR3, as DNA: TGTGCCACCAGTGATTTAACAGGGTTAGATACGCAGTATTTT. Protein product: CATSDLTGLDTQYF.

This clonotype was counted many times. Since the library was made to target alpha chains, this beta chain is a stray read and its abundance is not meaningful. CDR3 nucleotides: TGCGCCAGCAGCCAAGACGGGGACGGACGAGAGACCCAGTACTTC. The encoded protein is CASSQDGDGRETQYF. The rearrangement joins TRBV4-3 to TRBJ2-5; D tentatively reads TRBD1 or TRBD2 (5 bases each). Germline V CDR1 and CDR2: LGHNA, YSLEER. Trimming cost V 0 bases and J 4 bases, with 12 bases left between them. This CDR3 contains 15 residues.

This clonotype was recorded at least ten times. A library made for alpha chains picked up this beta chain off target, so its size means little. The CDR3 DNA reads as TGTGCCAGCAGCCAACGAAGGGGCGCGGGAAACACCATATATTTT. Its protein is CASSQRRGAGNTIYF. The rearrangement joins TRBV3-1 to TRBJ1-3, with D possibly matching TRBD1 (5 bases). This CDR3 comprises 15 residues. Trimming took off 2 bases at V and 4 bases at J, with 12 bases between the two ends. CDR1 and CDR2 (germline): LGHDT, YNNKEL (reference sequence).

By share, this clonotype ranks as medium-sized (0.01 to 0.1%). Since it is a stray read in a library aimed at alpha chains, this beta chain has a size that is not meaningful. The chain employs TRBV18 and TRBJ2-1; 7 bases align to TRBD1. Trimming at V came to 4 bases and at J to 5 bases, leaving 8 bases not matched to a gene. The CDR3 is 15 residues long. The germline V gene has CDR1 KGHSH and CDR2 LQKENI. The CDR3: CASSLTQGKNNEQFF. CDR3 bases: TGTGCCAGCTCACTGACACAGGGGAAAAACAATGAGCAGTTCTTC.

This clonotype rates as large. A library made for alpha chains picked up this beta chain off target, so its size means little. This CDR3 reads CASSVAGRGGYNEQFF. CDR3 DNA: TGTGCCAGCAGCGTAGCAGGCCGCGGGGGATACAATGAGCAGTTCTTC. The J gene is TRBJ2-1, the V gene TRBV9; 7 positions agree with TRBD2. Germline trimming cut 0 bases from V and 4 bases from J; bases unmatched to any gene: 7. This CDR3 contains 16 residues. CDR1 and CDR2 (germline): SGDLS, YYNGEE.

This clonotype is large. The library was prepared for alpha chains; this beta chain is a stray read, so its frequency means little. The chain joins TRBV27 to TRBJ1-5; D is unresolved. Per germline, CDR1 MNHEY and CDR2 SMNVEV (reference sequence). Trimming stripped 7 bases from V and 1 base from J, with 17 bases between. The CDR3 is 16 residues long. This CDR3 is CASKTDGGRSNQPQHF. The CDR3 DNA reads TGTGCCAGCAAGACCGATGGCGGTCGAAGCAATCAGCCCCAGCATTTT.

This clonotype rates as large. This beta chain lies outside the target of a library built for alpha chains; its clone size means little. V is TRBV18 and J is TRBJ2-3, with D unresolved. CDR1 and CDR2 from the germline V gene are KGHSH and LQKENI. With 0 bases removed from V and 6 bases from J, the gap between germline ends came to 10 bases. The CDR3 extends over 14 amino acids. CDR3 sequence reads: CASSPPFSRDTQYF. DNA for the CDR3: TGTGCCAGCTCACCACCGTTTTCCAGGGATACGCAGTATTTT. Drawing the rest from reference TRBV18 and TRBJ2-3, the complete variable domain is NAGVMQNPRHLVRRRGQEARLRCSPMKGHSHVYWYRQLPEEGLKFMVYLQKENIIDESGMPKERFSAEFPKEGPSILRIQQVVRGDSAAYFCASSPPFSRDTQYFGPGTRLTVL.

With regard to this clonotype: This beta chain came through as a stray read in a library set up for alpha chains, and its size says little. The genes are TRBV18 and TRBJ2-4; D might be TRBD2 (5 bases). Trimming removed 4 bases at V and 5 bases at J, with 12 bases between. This CDR3 comprises 14 residues. From germline, CDR1 is KGHSH and CDR2 LQKENI. The DNA for the CDR3 is TGTGCCAGCTCACGGACCGGAGGCGAAAACATTCAGTACTTC. It codes for CASSRTGGENIQYF.

This clonotype was seen at least ten times. For a library built for alpha chains, this beta chain is a stray read; little rests on its size. The chain recombines TRBV20-1 with TRBJ2-2; TRBD1 matches at 10 bases. The CDR3 is 16 residues long. V lost 0 bases and J lost 4; bases outside the gene matches: 5. Per the germline V gene, CDR1 is DFQATT and CDR2 is SNEGSKA (reference sequence). CDR3 in amino acids: CSARDLGTGATGELFF. CDR3 bases: TGCAGTGCTAGAGATTTAGGGACAGGGGCCACCGGGGAGCTGTTTTTT.

This clonotype is large. This beta chain slipped into a library made for alpha chains as a stray read, so its size is not meaningful. This chain joins TRBV6-1 and TRBJ1-1; the D gene is possibly TRBD1 (6 bases). The CDR3 spans 14 residues. Looked up from germline, CDR1 is MNHNS and CDR2 is SASEGT. V was pared by 7 bases and J by 1 base, with 13 bases between. CDR3 residues: CASKDGGPNTEAFF. In DNA, the CDR3 is TGTGCCAGCAAGGATGGGGGGCCGAACACTGAAGCTTTCTTT.

This clonotype was seen many times. Because this beta chain is a stray read in a library intended to capture alpha chains, its abundance should not be given much weight. The chain couples TRBV9 to TRBJ2-3, with TRBD1 as a possible D gene (6 bases). The CDR3 loop spans 15 amino acids. CDR1 SGDLS and CDR2 YYNGEE come from the germline V gene. Trimming left V 0 bases short and J 7 bases short, with 15 bases between. The CDR3 here is CASSVVGGTLNTQYF. The DNA of the CDR3 is TGTGCCAGCAGCGTAGTAGGGGGTACGTTGAATACGCAGTATTTT.

This clonotype was seen ten or more times. For a library built for alpha chains, this beta chain is a stray read; little rests on its size. The gene calls are TRBV14 and TRBJ2-2, with 10 bases fitting TRBD2. V shed 0 bases, J shed 4 bases, and the junction held 2 bases outside the gene matches. The CDR3 covers 16 residues. Germline assignment: CDR1 SGHDN and CDR2 FVKESK. CDR3 sequence reads: CASSQDRLAGTGELFF. In DNA, the CDR3 is TGTGCCAGCAGCCAAGATCGACTAGCGGGCACCGGGGAGCTGTTTTTT.

This clonotype has a count of ten or more. A library made for alpha chains picked up this beta chain off target, so its size means little. The rearrangement uses TRBV9 and TRBJ2-7; the D gene is possibly TRBD2 (6 bases). Trimming stripped 3 bases from V and 6 bases from J, with 16 bases between. The germline gives CDR1 SGDLS, CDR2 YYNGEE. This CDR3 region has 14 residues. The CDR3 nucleotides are TGTGCCAGCAGCGCCACAGGCGGGATAAGCGAGCAGTACTTC. Protein product: CASSATGGISEQYF.